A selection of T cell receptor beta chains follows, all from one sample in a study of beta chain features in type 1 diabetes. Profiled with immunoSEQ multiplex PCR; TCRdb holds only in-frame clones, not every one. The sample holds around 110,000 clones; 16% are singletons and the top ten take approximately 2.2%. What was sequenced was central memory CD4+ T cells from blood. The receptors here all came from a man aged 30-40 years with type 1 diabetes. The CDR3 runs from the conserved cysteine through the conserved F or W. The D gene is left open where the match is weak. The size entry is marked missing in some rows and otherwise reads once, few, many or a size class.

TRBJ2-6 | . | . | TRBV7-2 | TGTGCCAGCGGATTTGGACCGGGCCGAACGGCCGGGGCCAACGTCCTGACTTTC | CASGFGPGRTAGANVLTF
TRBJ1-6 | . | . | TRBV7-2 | TGTGCCAGCAGCTTAAAGGCCCAGGGGAGCAATTCACCCCTCCACTTT | CASSLKAQGSNSPLHF
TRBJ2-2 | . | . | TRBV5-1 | TGCGCCAGCAGTATCGGGACATCTAACACCGGGGAGCTGTTTTTT | CASSIGTSNTGELFF
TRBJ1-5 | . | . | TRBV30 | TGTGCCTGGACCAGCTCAGTCAATCAGCCCCAGCATTTT | CAWTSSVNQPQHF
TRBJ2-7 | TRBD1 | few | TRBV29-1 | TGCAGCGTTGAAAATACAGGGGACGAGCAGTACTTC | CSVENTGDEQYF
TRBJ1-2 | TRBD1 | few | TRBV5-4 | TGTGCCAGCAGCTCGGGACAGGGGGCGGATGGCTACACCTTC | CASSSGQGADGYTF
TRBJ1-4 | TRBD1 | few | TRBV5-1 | TGCGCCAGCAGCTTTTCCGGGACAGCAACTAATGAAAAACTGTTTTTT | CASSFSGTATNEKLFF
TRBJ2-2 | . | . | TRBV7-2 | TGTGCCAGCAGCTTAGACAGGGTTGACACCGGGGAGCTGTTTTTT | CASSLDRVDTGELFF
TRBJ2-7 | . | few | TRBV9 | TGTGCCAGCAGCGTAGAACCACAGGGAGTTGAGCAGTACTTC | CASSVEPQGVEQYF
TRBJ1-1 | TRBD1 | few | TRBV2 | TGTGCCAGCAGTAACACAGGGGGCGAGACTGAAGCTTTCTTT | CASSNTGGETEAFF
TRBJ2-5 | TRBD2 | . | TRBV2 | TGTGCCAGCACTCGGCTAGCGGGGGACCAAGAGACCCAGTACTTC | CASTRLAGDQETQYF
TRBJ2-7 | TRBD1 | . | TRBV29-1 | TGCAGCGTTGGGACAGGGGCCTACGAGCAGTACTTC | CSVGTGAYEQYF
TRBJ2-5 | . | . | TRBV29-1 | TGCAGCGTTAGACCCTCAGAGGCCCAGTACTTC | CSVRPSEAQYF
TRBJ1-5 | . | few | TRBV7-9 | TGTGCCATACAGCGGGGGAATAGCAATCAGCCCCAGCATTTT | CAIQRGNSNQPQHF
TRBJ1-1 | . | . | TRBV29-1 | TGCAGCGTTGAACAGGGGAGGTGGAACACTGAAGCTTTCTTT | CSVEQGRWNTEAFF
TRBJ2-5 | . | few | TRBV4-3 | TGCGCCAGCAGCCAAGATGGGCCGAATTCCCAAGAGACCCAGTACTTC | CASSQDGPNSQETQYF
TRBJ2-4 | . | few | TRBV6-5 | TGTGCCAGCAGCAACAGGGATATAGCCAAAAACATTCAGTACTTC | CASSNRDIAKNIQYF
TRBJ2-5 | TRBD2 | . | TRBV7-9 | TGTGCCAGCCTTCGAGCGGGGGCTGAGGAGACCCAGTACTTC | CASLRAGAEETQYF
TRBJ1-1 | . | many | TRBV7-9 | TGTGCCAGCAGCTTACCCCAGGACACTGAAGCTTTCTTT | CASSLPQDTEAFF
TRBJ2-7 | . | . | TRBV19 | TGTGCCAGTAGTATGGTACGGCAGGGGAGAGCGGAACAGTACTTC | CASSMVRQGRAEQYF
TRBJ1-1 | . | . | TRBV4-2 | TGTGCCAGCAGCCAAGATAGCAGGGGCGGAAACACTGAAGCTTTCTTT | CASSQDSRGGNTEAFF
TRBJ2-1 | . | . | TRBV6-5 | TGTGCCAGCAGTTACGGGCTAGATTACAATGAGCAGTTCTTC | CASSYGLDYNEQFF
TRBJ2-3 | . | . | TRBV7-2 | TGTGCCAGCGGCCTGCTAGGCGCGGGGTTGACAGATACGCAGTATTTT | CASGLLGAGLTDTQYF
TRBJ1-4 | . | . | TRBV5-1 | TGCGCCAGCAGCTACCTCGCGAGGCCTGCCGCCGGGGAACTGTTTTTT | CASSYLARPAAGELFF
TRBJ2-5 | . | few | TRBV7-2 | TGTGCCAGCAGCTTAGGGGTCGGAGAGACCCAGTACTTC | CASSLGVGETQYF
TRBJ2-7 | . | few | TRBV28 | TGTGCCAGCAGTTTAGGGACCCCTGTCTACGAGCAGTACTTC | CASSLGTPVYEQYF